A selection of T cell receptor beta chains follows, all from one sample in a study of control samples from healthy donors and cancer patients. Only in-frame clones appear in the TCRdb table, and some are missing; sequencing was by immunoSEQ multiplex PCR. This table holds 150,000 to 200,000 clones, approximately 92% found once. The sequenced sample consisted of blood. The receptors derive from a middle-aged woman in good health. Both conserved end residues are part of each CDR3. A D gene is named only where the DNA matches it firmly. Clone size is given for some rows only: seen once, a few or many times, or a class if the clone is expanded.

>TRBV12-3/TRBV12-4|-|TRBJ1-2|-
TGTGCCAGCAGTTCGACAGGTCCGGGCTACACCTTC
CASSSTGPGYTF
>TRBV19|-|TRBJ1-6|few
TGTGCCAGTAGTATCGACCGGTCACCCCTCCACTTT
CASSIDRSPLHF
>TRBV10-1|-|TRBJ1-1|-
TGCGCCAGCAGTCGGGGACCCAACACTGAAGCTTTCTTT
CASSRGPNTEAFF
>TRBV6-5|TRBD1|TRBJ2-3|-
TGTGCCAGCGGGACAGGCGATTCTAGCACAGATACGCAGTATTTT
CASGTGDSSTDTQYF
>TRBV6-2/TRBV6-3|TRBD1|TRBJ2-3|-
TGTGCCAGCAGTGACTGGGACAGGGGAACAGATACGCAGTATTTT
CASSDWDRGTDTQYF
>TRBV29-1|-|TRBJ1-1|-
TGCAGCGTTGCCCCGCGAGCGGGCACTGAAGCTTTCTTT
CSVAPRAGTEAFF
>TRBV10-3|-|TRBJ2-3|-
TGTGCCAGCCGAGGGGCCCCGGGTACGCAGTATTTT
CASRGAPGTQYF
>TRBV9|-|TRBJ1-2|-
TGTGCCAGCAGCCCCTCCGGACCGTTATTCTATGGCTACACCTTC
CASSPSGPLFYGYTF
>TRBV2|TRBD2|TRBJ2-7|few
TGTGCCACGGGAGGGCAGGTCTCCTACGAGCAGTACTTC
CATGGQVSYEQYF
>TRBV27|-|TRBJ1-2|-
TGTGCCAGCAGTTTGAGGGAAAACTATGGCTACACCTTC
CASSLRENYGYTF
>TRBV2|-|TRBJ1-2|-
TGTGCCAACAGGGACGGAGTTTTGGATGGCTACACCTTC
CANRDGVLDGYTF
>TRBV3-1/TRBV3-2|-|TRBJ1-6|-
TGTGCCAGCAGCCAAGGGGCCCATGATTCACCCCTCCACTTT
CASSQGAHDSPLHF
>TRBV25-1|-|TRBJ2-5|-
TGTGCCAGCAGTGCCTCGACTAGTTTCTCAGAGACCCAGTACTTC
CASSASTSFSETQYF
>TRBV9|-|TRBJ1-1|-
TGTGCCAGCAGCGTAGGTAGGGCTGACACTGAAGCTTTCTTT
CASSVGRADTEAFF
>TRBV1|-|TRBJ2-3|-
TGCACCAGCAGCCAAGATAGGGTTAGTAGCGGGGGGCCTGCAGATACGCAGTATTTT
CTSSQDRVSSGGPADTQYF
>TRBV6-1|-|TRBJ1-3|-
TGTGCCAGCAGTGAGGATAGACAGGCAAACACCATATATTTT
CASSEDRQANTIYF
>TRBV6-5|-|TRBJ2-3|-
TGTGCCAGCAAATACGGGGAGTGGGGACGTACGCAGTATTTT
CASKYGEWGRTQYF
>TRBV24-1|-|TRBJ2-1|-
TGTGCCACGGCAGGCCCCCGAACCGGGACAAGCTACAATGAGCAGTTCTTC
CATAGPRTGTSYNEQFF
>TRBV24-1|TRBD2|TRBJ2-1|-
TGTGCCACCAGTGAGGCGGGGGGCCAGGATGAGCAGTTCTTC
CATSEAGGQDEQFF
>TRBV27|-|TRBJ1-2|-
TGTGCCAGCAGTAGCAGTAAATGGGGCGCAGCGTATGGCTACACCTTC
CASSSSKWGAAYGYTF
>TRBV24-1|TRBD1|TRBJ2-2|-
TGTGCCACCAGTGATACCGGGACAGGGAGAACCGGGGAGCTGTTTTTT
CATSDTGTGRTGELFF
>TRBV6-5|-|TRBJ2-1|-
TGTGCCAGCAGTCCAAGGGGGGCCCTCGGTGAGGAGCAGTTCTTC
CASSPRGALGEEQFF
>TRBV25-1|-|TRBJ1-6|-
TGTGCCAGCAGTGGGCCGCCGGGACGGGGATATTCACCCCTCCACTTT
CASSGPPGRGYSPLHF
>TRBV5-1|-|TRBJ2-2|-
TGCGCCAGCAGTCATGCAAGGGGGACCTTCAACACCGGGGAGCTGTTTTTT
CASSHARGTFNTGELFF
>TRBV6-5|-|TRBJ2-7|-
TGTGCCAGCAGTTACTCGGAGGGACTGCACGAGCAGTACTTC
CASSYSEGLHEQYF
>TRBV6-1|TRBD1|TRBJ1-2|-
TGTGCCAGCAGTGAAGGGGGACAGGGGGCGTGGGGCTACACCTTC
CASSEGGQGAWGYTF
>TRBV5-1|-|TRBJ1-1|few
TGCGCCAGCAGCTTGGGGGCAATGAACACTGAAGCTTTCTTT
CASSLGAMNTEAFF
>TRBV20-1|-|TRBJ2-1|-
TGCAGTGCTAGTCCCCTTCGGGGGACCAACAATGAGCAGTTCTTC
CSASPLRGTNNEQFF
>TRBV27|-|TRBJ2-1|-
TGTGCCAGCAGTTTCCTCAGCGTGCCCAACTACAATGAGCAGTTCTTC
CASSFLSVPNYNEQFF
>TRBV7-9|-|TRBJ2-1|-
TGTGCCAGCAGCCTACAGTGGGCGGGGCAGTTCTTC
CASSLQWAGQFF
>TRBV7-7|-|TRBJ1-4|-
TGTGCCAGCAGCTTAGGTAACAGGGTCAAAATTATTCCCTTCGAAAAACTGTTTTTT
CASSLGNRVKIIPFEKLFF
>TRBV5-6|-|TRBJ1-1|-
TGTGCCAGCAGCCATACAGCTGGCACTGAAGCTTTCTTT
CASSHTAGTEAFF
>TRBV6-5|-|TRBJ1-4|-
TGTGCCAGCAGCCTTAATGAAAAACTGTTTTTT
CASSLNEKLFF
>TRBV6-5|-|TRBJ2-3|-
TGTGCCAGCAGTTACCACAGTACAGATACGCAGTATTTT
CASSYHSTDTQYF
>TRBV6-5|-|TRBJ1-1|-
TGTGCCAGCAGTTATTACACAGAGAACACTGAAGCTTTCTTT
CASSYYTENTEAFF
>TRBV5-1|-|TRBJ1-1|once
TGCGCCAGCAGCTTGGGGCAGGGTGAAGCTTTCTTT
CASSLGQGEAFF
>TRBV5-1|-|TRBJ2-7|-
TGCGCCAGCAGCTGGGACTCAAGCTACGAGCAGTACTTC
CASSWDSSYEQYF
>TRBV6-5|-|TRBJ2-2|-
TGTGCCAGCAGTTACGGCCCGAACGCTAACGGGGAGCTGTTTTTT
CASSYGPNANGELFF
>TRBV6-1|-|TRBJ1-2|-
TGTGCCAGCAGTGAAGGGGCAGGAGGGGACTATGGCTACACCTTC
CASSEGAGGDYGYTF
>TRBV7-3|-|TRBJ2-2|once
TGTGCCAGCAGCTCACGGACGGGATCGAACACCGGGGAGCTGTTTTTT
CASSSRTGSNTGELFF
>TRBV5-1|-|TRBJ2-1|-
TGCGCCAGCAGCTTGGGAACTTCCTACAATGAGCAGTTCTTC
CASSLGTSYNEQFF
>TRBV19|TRBD1|TRBJ2-3|-
TGTGCCAGTGGGCGACGAGACAGGGGATTAAGCACAGATACGCAGTATTTT
CASGRRDRGLSTDTQYF
>TRBV6-2/TRBV6-3|-|TRBJ1-1|-
TGTGCCAGCAGTTACTACGGGGGATTGAACACTGAAGCTTTCTTT
CASSYYGGLNTEAFF
>TRBV18|TRBD1|TRBJ1-5|-
TGTGCCAGCTCACCGAGACAGGGGCGCCAAGATCAGCCCCAGCATTTT
CASSPRQGRQDQPQHF
>TRBV6-1|-|TRBJ1-5|-
TGTGCCAGCAGTGAAATGGGAGGGGGAAACAATCAGCCCCAGCATTTT
CASSEMGGGNNQPQHF
>TRBV19|-|TRBJ1-1|-
TGTGCCAGTAGTATTCAGCAGACTGAAGCTTTCTTT
CASSIQQTEAFF
>TRBV7-8|-|TRBJ2-1|-
TGTGCCAGCAGCTCCCAGGGGGGGCTCTACAATGAGCAGTTCTTC
CASSSQGGLYNEQFF
>TRBV3-1/TRBV3-2|-|TRBJ2-7|-
TGTGCCAGCAGCCAAGATAACTACGAGCAGTACTTC
CASSQDNYEQYF
>TRBV7-9|TRBD2|TRBJ2-2|-
TGTGCCAGCAGCTTAGCGCCGGGACTAGCGATCACCGGGGAGCTGTTTTTT
CASSLAPGLAITGELFF
>TRBV2|-|TRBJ2-5|-
TGTGCCAGCGGGCTGCTTGACCAAGAGACCCAGTACTTC
CASGLLDQETQYF
>TRBV6-5|-|TRBJ1-1|-
TGTGCCAGCAGTTTCGGAGGACGCACTGAAGCTTTCTTT
CASSFGGRTEAFF
>TRBV9|-|TRBJ1-4|-
TGTGCCAGCAGCCGATCGGGGGGCCTTGAAAAACTGTTTTTT
CASSRSGGLEKLFF